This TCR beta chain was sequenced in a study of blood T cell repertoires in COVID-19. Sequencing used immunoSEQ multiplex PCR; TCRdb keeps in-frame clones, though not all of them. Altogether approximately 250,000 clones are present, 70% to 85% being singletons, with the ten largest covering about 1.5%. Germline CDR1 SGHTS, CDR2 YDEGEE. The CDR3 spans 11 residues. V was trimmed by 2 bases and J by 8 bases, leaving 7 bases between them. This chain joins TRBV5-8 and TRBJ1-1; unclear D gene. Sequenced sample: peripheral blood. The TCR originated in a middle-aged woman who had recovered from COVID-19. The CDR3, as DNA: TGTGCCAGCAGCTTCAGGATAGAAGCTTTCTTT. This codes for CASSFRIEAFF. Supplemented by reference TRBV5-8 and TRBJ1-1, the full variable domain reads EAGVTQSPTHLIKTRGQQATLRCSPISGHTSVYWYQQALGLGLQFLLWYDEGEERNRGNFPPRFSGRQFPNYSSELNVNALELEDSALYLCASSFRIEAFFGQGTRLTVV.